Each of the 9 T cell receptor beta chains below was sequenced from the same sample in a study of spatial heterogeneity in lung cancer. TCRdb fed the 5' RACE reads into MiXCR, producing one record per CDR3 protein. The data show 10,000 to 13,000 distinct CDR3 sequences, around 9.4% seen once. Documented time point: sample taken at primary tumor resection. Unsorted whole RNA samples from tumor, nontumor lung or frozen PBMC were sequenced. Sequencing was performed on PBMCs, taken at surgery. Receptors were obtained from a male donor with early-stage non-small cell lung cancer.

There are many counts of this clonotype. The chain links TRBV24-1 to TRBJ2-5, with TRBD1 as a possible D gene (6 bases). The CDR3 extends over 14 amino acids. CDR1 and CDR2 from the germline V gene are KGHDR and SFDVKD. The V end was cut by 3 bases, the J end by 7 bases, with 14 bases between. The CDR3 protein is CATSDQGPLGTQYF. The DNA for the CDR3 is TGTGCCACCAGTGATCAGGGGCCACTCGGGACCCAGTACTTC.

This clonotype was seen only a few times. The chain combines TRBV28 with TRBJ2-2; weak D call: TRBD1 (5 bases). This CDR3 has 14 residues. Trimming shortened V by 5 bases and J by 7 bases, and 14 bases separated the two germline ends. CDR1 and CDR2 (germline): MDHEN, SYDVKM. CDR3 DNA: TGTGCCAGCAGTCTTTCTTCAGGGTTCGGGGAGCTGTTTTTT. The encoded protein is CASSLSSGFGELFF.

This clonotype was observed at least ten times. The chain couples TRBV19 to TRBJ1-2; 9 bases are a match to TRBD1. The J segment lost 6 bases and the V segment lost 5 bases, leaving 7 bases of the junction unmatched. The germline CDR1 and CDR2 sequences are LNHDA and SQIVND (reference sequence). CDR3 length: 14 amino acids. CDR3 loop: CASSPGQGINGYTF. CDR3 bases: TGTGCCAGTAGTCCAGGACAGGGGATTAATGGCTACACCTTC.

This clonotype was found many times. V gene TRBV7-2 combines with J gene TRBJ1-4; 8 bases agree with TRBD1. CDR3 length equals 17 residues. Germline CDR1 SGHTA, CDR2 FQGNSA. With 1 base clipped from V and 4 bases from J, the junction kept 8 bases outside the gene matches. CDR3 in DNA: TGTGCCAGCAGCTTAGAGGGGACAGGCTTCATTAATGAAAAACTGTTTTTT. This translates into CASSLEGTGFINEKLFF.

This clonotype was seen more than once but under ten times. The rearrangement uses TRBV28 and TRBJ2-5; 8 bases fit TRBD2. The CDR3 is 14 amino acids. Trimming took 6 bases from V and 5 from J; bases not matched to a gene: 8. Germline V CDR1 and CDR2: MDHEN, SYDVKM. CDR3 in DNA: TGTGCCAGCAGCCCCGGGGGGGCGAGCGAGACCCAGTACTTC. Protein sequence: CASSPGGASETQYF.

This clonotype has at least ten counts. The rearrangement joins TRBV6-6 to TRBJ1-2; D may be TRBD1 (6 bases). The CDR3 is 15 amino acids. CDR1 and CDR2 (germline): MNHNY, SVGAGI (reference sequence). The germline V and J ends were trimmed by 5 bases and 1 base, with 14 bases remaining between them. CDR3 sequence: CASSLGSRGNYGYTF. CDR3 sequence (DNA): TGTGCCAGCAGTCTTGGCTCCAGGGGTAACTATGGCTACACCTTC.

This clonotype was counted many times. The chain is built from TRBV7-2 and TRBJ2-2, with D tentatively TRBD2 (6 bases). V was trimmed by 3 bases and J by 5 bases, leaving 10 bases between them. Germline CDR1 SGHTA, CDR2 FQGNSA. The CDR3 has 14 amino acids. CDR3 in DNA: TGTGCCAGCAGCTTCGGGGGACGGACCGGGGAGCTGTTTTTT. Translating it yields CASSFGGRTGELFF.

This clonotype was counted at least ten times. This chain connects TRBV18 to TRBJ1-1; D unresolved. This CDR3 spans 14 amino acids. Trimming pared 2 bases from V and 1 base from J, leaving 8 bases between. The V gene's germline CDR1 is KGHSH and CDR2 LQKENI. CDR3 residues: CASSPIPRNTEAFF. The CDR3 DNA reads TGTGCCAGCTCACCAATTCCCCGGAACACTGAAGCTTTCTTT. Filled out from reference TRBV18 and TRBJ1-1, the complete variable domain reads NAGVMQNPRHLVRRRGQEARLRCSPMKGHSHVYWYRQLPEEGLKFMVYLQKENIIDESGMPKERFSAEFPKEGPSILRIQQVVRGDSAAYFCASSPIPRNTEAFFGQGTRLTVV.

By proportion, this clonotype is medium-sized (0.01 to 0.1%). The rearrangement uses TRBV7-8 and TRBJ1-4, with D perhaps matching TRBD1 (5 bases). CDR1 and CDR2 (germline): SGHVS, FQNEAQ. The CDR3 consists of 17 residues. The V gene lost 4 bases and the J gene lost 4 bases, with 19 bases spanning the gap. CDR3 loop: CASSSRQSPNINEKLFF. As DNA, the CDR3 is TGTGCCAGCAGCTCTCGACAGTCCCCAAATATTAATGAAAAACTGTTTTTT. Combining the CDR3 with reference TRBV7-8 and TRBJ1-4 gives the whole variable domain GAGVSQSPRYKVAKRGQDVALRCDPISGHVSLFWYQQALGQGPEFLTYFQNEAQLDKSGLPSDRFFAERPEGSVSTLKIQRTQQEDSAVYLCASSSRQSPNINEKLFFGSGTQLSVL.